One sample yielded the 14 T cell receptor beta chains listed below, sequenced in a study of T cells in Graves' hyperthyroidism and ophthalmopathy. Researchers took RNA transcripts and amplified the TCR beta CDR3 regions from them. First-round RT-PCR targeting the TCR CDR3 was performed with the HTBI primer set. TCRdb re-analysed the multiplex PCR reads in MiXCR, keeping a single row per CDR3 protein. The sample has approximately 210,000 distinct CDR3 sequences, roughly a sixth seen once; the top ten hold around 52%. The material sequenced was blood. The receptors originated from a man aged 50 or older with Graves' hyperthyroidism.

This clonotype occurred many times. V usage is TRBV7-2 and J usage is TRBJ2-7; D is tentatively TRBD1 or TRBD2 (5 bases each). The CDR3 loop spans 15 amino acids. In germline, CDR1 is SGHTA, CDR2 FQGNSA. Trimming shortened V by 5 bases and J by 1 base, and 15 bases separated the two germline ends. As DNA, the CDR3 is TGTGCCAGCAGCATTCGGGACGCCTCATCCTACGAGCAGTACTTC. Its translation: CASSIRDASSYEQYF.

This clonotype occurred many times. This chain uses TRBV6-1 with TRBJ2-7; D may be TRBD1 (5 bases). The CDR3 extends over 12 amino acids. V gave up 4 bases and J gave up 3 bases, with 7 bases separating them. Looked up from germline, CDR1 is MNHNS and CDR2 is SASEGT. The CDR3 spells CASSAQGYEQYF. DNA of the CDR3: TGTGCCAGCAGTGCGCAGGGCTACGAGCAGTACTTC.

This clonotype was picked up a small number of times. The chain carries TRBV24-1 and TRBJ2-2; D ambiguous. This CDR3 region has 14 residues. The germline gives CDR1 KGHDR, CDR2 SFDVKD. Trimming removed 4 bases from V and 6 bases from J, with 11 bases in between. CDR3 DNA sequence: TGTGCCACCAGTGACACGCAGCGACCCGGGGAGCTGTTTTTT. It is translated as CATSDTQRPGELFF.

This clonotype was recorded at least ten times. The V call is TRBV2, the J call TRBJ1-1; D is undetermined. Germline V gene lookup returns CDR1 SNHLY and CDR2 FYNNEI. V gave up 2 bases and J gave up 2 bases, with 15 bases separating them. The CDR3 totals 16 residues. The CDR3 sequence: CASSEIAPISNTEAFF. The CDR3 coding sequence is TGTGCCAGCAGTGAAATTGCACCTATTAGCAACACTGAAGCTTTCTTT.

The gene calls are TRBV6-1 and TRBJ2-7, with TRBD2 matching over 13 bases. The V segment lost 6 bases and the J segment 6 bases; nucleotides outside the gene matches: 11. Germline values: CDR1 MNHNS, CDR2 SASEGT. The CDR3 has 16 amino acids. In DNA form, the CDR3 reads TGTGCCAGCAGCCACGGACTAGCGGGAGTTAGGGCCGAGCAGTACTTC. The encoded protein is CASSHGLAGVRAEQYF.

The CDR3 protein is CSAREAYLAGGPKNIQYF. CDR3 DNA: TGCAGTGCTAGAGAGGCTTATCTAGCGGGAGGGCCCAAAAACATTCAGTACTTC. J is TRBJ2-4 and V is TRBV20-1, with 12 bases fitting TRBD2. This CDR3 spans 18 amino acids. V shed 0 bases, J shed 2 bases, and the junction held 8 bases outside the gene matches. CDR1 is DFQATT and CDR2 is SNEGSKA in the germline V gene (reference sequence).

The table lists this clonotype with many counts. The gene calls are TRBV5-7 and TRBJ2-2; D is ambiguous. TRBV5-7 is recorded as an ORF, its role being uncertain. The germline V and J ends were trimmed by 4 bases and 0 bases, with 10 bases remaining between them. The CDR3 is 15 amino acids. CDR3 in DNA: TGTGCCAGCAGCCGAGTATATCCGAACACCGGGGAGCTGTTTTTT. Translation gives CASSRVYPNTGELFF.

This clonotype was detected a few times. This sequence joins TRBV28 and TRBJ2-7; TRBD2 matches 15 bases. J was trimmed by 6 bases and V by 7 bases; bases with no gene match: 10. From germline, CDR1 is MDHEN and CDR2 SYDVKM. CDR3 length equals 16 residues. For the CDR3, the DNA is TGTGCCAGCACTATCCCGGGACTAGCGGGAGGCGGCGAGCAGTACTTC. Amino acids: CASTIPGLAGGGEQYF. The full variable domain, with the rest looked up from reference TRBV28 and TRBJ2-7, is DVKVTQSSRYLVKRTGEKVFLECVQDMDHENMFWYRQDPGLGLRLIYFSYDVKMKEKGDIPEGYSVSREKKERFSLILESASTNQTSMYLCASTIPGLAGGGEQYFGPGTRLTVT.

This clonotype was found many times. The J gene is TRBJ1-1, the V gene TRBV6-2 or TRBV6-3, with D possibly TRBD1 on 5 matching bases. This CDR3 contains 14 residues. Germline V CDR1 and CDR2: MNHEY, SVGEGT. With 2 bases removed from V and 1 base from J, the gap between germline ends came to 8 bases. The CDR3 loop reads CASSYGGANTEAFF. CDR3 coding DNA: TGTGCCAGCAGTTACGGGGGAGCGAACACTGAAGCTTTCTTT.

The rearrangement uses TRBV10-3 and TRBJ2-2; D may be TRBD1 (5 bases). CDR1 ENHRY and CDR2 SYGVKD come from the germline V gene. V lost 0 bases and J lost 1, with 9 bases in between. The CDR3 runs 16 residues. As DNA, the CDR3 is TGTGCCATCAGTGAGTCAGGGCAGGGGAACACCGGGGAGCTGTTTTTT. Its translation is CAISESGQGNTGELFF.

Ten or more counts support this clonotype. This chain uses TRBV7-2 with TRBJ2-1, with D maybe TRBD1 (6 bases). V gave up 7 bases and J gave up 2 bases, with 21 bases separating them. The CDR3 covers 17 residues. Germline loops: CDR1 SGHTA, CDR2 FQGNSA. CDR3 amino acids: CASIPKAGAGAYNEQFF. The CDR3 nucleotides are TGTGCCAGCATCCCAAAGGCTGGGGCAGGGGCCTACAATGAGCAGTTCTTC. Drawing the rest from reference TRBV7-2 and TRBJ2-1, the complete variable domain is GAGVSQSPSNKVTEKGKDVELRCDPISGHTALYWYRQSLGQGLEFLIYFQGNSAPDKSGLPSDRFSAERTGGSVSTLTIQRTQQEDSAVYLCASIPKAGAGAYNEQFFGPGTRLTVL.

This clonotype turned up a few times. The V and J genes are TRBV18 and TRBJ2-4; tentatively, D is TRBD2 (5 bases). V dropped 0 bases and J dropped 6 bases, with 9 bases sitting between them. This CDR3 has 14 amino acids. Germline V lookup: CDR1 KGHSH, CDR2 LQKENI. The CDR3, as DNA: TGTGCCAGCTCACCACCAGGAGGTTTAAACATTCAGTACTTC. Amino acid sequence: CASSPPGGLNIQYF.

In its sample, this clonotype was seen many times. V gene TRBV28 combines with J gene TRBJ2-7, with 10 bases identical to TRBD2. The V gene's germline CDR1 is MDHEN and CDR2 SYDVKM. The CDR3 length is 15 residues. The V segment lost 5 bases and the J segment 0 bases; nucleotides outside the gene matches: 4. For the CDR3, the DNA is TGTGCCAGCAGTGGAAGGACTAGCGGCTCCTACGAGCAGTACTTC. This sequence encodes CASSGRTSGSYEQYF.

The CDR3 region is CASGGRTNTGELFF. DNA of the CDR3: TGCGCCAGCGGAGGCAGAACGAACACCGGGGAGCTGTTTTTT. The chain is built from TRBV5-1 and TRBJ2-2; possible D gene TRBD2, 5 bases. V gave up 7 bases and J gave up 0 bases, with 10 bases separating them. The CDR3 contains 14 residues. Germline assignment: CDR1 SGHRS and CDR2 YFSETQ.